A single sample gave rise to the 16 T cell receptor beta chains below, sequenced in a study of identical twins. MiXCR, run by TCRdb on the 5' RACE reads, gives a single entry per CDR3 protein. The sample lists about 250,000 distinct CDR3 sequences, 6% to 8.5% occurring once. Another study also made use of these data, one on yellow fever vaccine responses in identical twins.

The sequenced sample consisted of CD8+ T cells sorted from blood. Receptor source: a young woman in good health.

This clonotype was observed at least ten times. The chain is built from TRBV10-3 and TRBJ2-3; 9 nucleotides agree with TRBD2. Losses at the gene ends were 1 base for V and 6 bases for J; bases not matched to a gene: 14. This CDR3 spans 18 amino acids. Germline V gene lookup returns CDR1 ENHRY and CDR2 SYGVKD. In DNA, the CDR3 is TGTGCCATCAGTGAGTTTCTAGCGGGGAGCCCCCCGGGGGATACGCAGTATTTT. This encodes CAISEFLAGSPPGDTQYF.

The genes are TRBV7-8 and TRBJ2-5, with TRBD1 matching over 7 bases. This CDR3 contains 12 residues. Germline-derived CDR1 and CDR2 are SGHVS and FQNEAQ. V lost 1 base to trimming and J lost 10 bases; unmatched junction nucleotides: 3. Here the CDR3 DNA reads TGTGCCAGCAGCTTAGGAAGACAGGGCCAGTACTTC. Its translation is CASSLGRQGQYF.

Only a few counts were recorded for this clonotype. The chain combines TRBV12-3 or TRBV12-4 with TRBJ1-2; D is undetermined. Trimming took off 6 bases at V and 1 base at J, with 12 bases between the two ends. This CDR3 is 14 amino acids long. The CDR3 nucleotides are TGTGCCAGCAGCCCTATTGGGATTAACTATGGCTACACCTTC. Amino acids: CASSPIGINYGYTF.

This clonotype came up many times. The chain recombines TRBV12-3 or TRBV12-4 with TRBJ2-3; the D is unclear. This CDR3 is built from 13 residues. With 5 bases removed from V and 3 bases from J, the gap between germline ends came to 9 bases. CDR3 region: CASSPRLTDTQYF. DNA of the CDR3: TGTGCCAGCAGTCCACGACTGACAGATACGCAGTATTTT.

This clonotype was seen a handful of times. The V call is TRBV25-1, the J call TRBJ2-3; D not resolved. The CDR3 consists of 11 residues. In germline, CDR1 is MGHDK, CDR2 SYGVNS. The V end lost 2 bases, the J end lost 4 bases, and 1 base lay between the germline ends. The CDR3: CASSEPDTQYF. The CDR3 nucleotides read TGTGCCAGCAGTGAACCAGATACGCAGTATTTT.

This clonotype was seen at least ten times. The V gene is TRBV6-5, the J gene TRBJ2-3, with D perhaps given as TRBD1 or TRBD2 (6 bases each). The CDR3 loop spans 14 amino acids. In germline, CDR1 is MNHEY, CDR2 SVGAGI. V lost 2 bases to trimming and J lost 5 bases, with 11 bases between them. CDR3 region: CASSYRGPGDTQYF. DNA for the CDR3: TGTGCCAGCAGTTACCGGGGGCCGGGAGATACGCAGTATTTT.

Ten or more counts support this clonotype. J is TRBJ2-1 and V is TRBV4-2, with TRBD2 identical over 8 bases. Germline values: CDR1 LGHNA, CDR2 YNFKEQ. V trimming: 0 bases; J trimming: 7 bases; junction bases outside the gene matches: 11. CDR3 length: 17 residues. The CDR3 spells CASSQDSASGSLNEQFF. CDR3 coding DNA: TGTGCCAGCAGCCAAGATAGTGCCAGCGGGAGCTTGAATGAGCAGTTCTTC.

Only a few counts were recorded for this clonotype. Given a much more abundant clone one base away, this may be a read error. V usage is TRBV7-9 and J usage is TRBJ2-1; no firm D call. CDR1 and CDR2 (germline): SEHNR, FQNEAQ (reference sequence). CDR3 length: 11 amino acids. Trimming removed 5 bases at V and 4 bases at J, with 3 bases between. In DNA form, the CDR3 reads TGTGCCAGCAGCCATTACAATGAGCAGTTCTTC. Its protein is CASSHYNEQFF. Complete variable domain (other parts from reference TRBV7-9 and TRBJ2-1): DTGVSQNPRHKITKRGQNVTFRCDPISEHNRLYWYRQTLGQGPEFLTYFQNEAQLEKSRLLSDRFSAERPKGSFSTLEIQRTEQGDSAMYLCASSHYNEQFFGPGTRLTVL.

This clonotype has ten or more counts. The V gene is TRBV12-3 or TRBV12-4, the J gene TRBJ2-7; D remains unclear. The CDR3 runs 12 residues. The V end lost 5 bases, the J end lost 4 bases, and 9 bases lay between the germline ends. DNA for the CDR3: TGTGCCAGCAGTCGAGTACGGTACGAGCAGTACTTC. This gives the protein CASSRVRYEQYF.

The chain is built from TRBV4-1 and TRBJ2-4, with 12 bases that match TRBD2. The CDR3 spans 14 residues. Germline V CDR1 and CDR2: MGHRA, YSYEKL. V lost 4 bases to trimming and J lost 8 bases; unmatched junction nucleotides: 3. The CDR3 loop reads CASSPRLAGDIQYF. The CDR3 bases are TGCGCCAGCAGCCCCCGACTAGCGGGGGACATTCAGTACTTC.

This clonotype was recorded at least ten times. The chain carries TRBV28 and TRBJ1-1; D ambiguous. Trimming removed 5 bases at V and 1 base at J, with 8 bases between. CDR1 is MDHEN, CDR2 SYDVKM, per germline. The CDR3 spans 13 residues. CDR3 residues: CASSPLWNTEAFF. CDR3 nucleotides: TGTGCCAGCAGTCCCCTATGGAACACTGAAGCTTTCTTT.

This clonotype occurred many times. The chain recombines TRBV7-8 with TRBJ2-5; D unresolved. Germline V gene sequence: CDR1 SGHVS, CDR2 FQNEAQ. CDR3 length: 14 residues. The V gene lost 0 bases and the J gene lost 1 base, with 6 bases spanning the gap. The DNA of the CDR3 is TGTGCCAGCAGCTTAGCGCTGGGCCAAGAGACCCAGTACTTC. Protein sequence: CASSLALGQETQYF.

This clonotype was seen ten or more times. The chain links TRBV5-1 to TRBJ2-7; D may correspond to TRBD1 or TRBD2 (5 bases each). Germline V gene data show CDR1 as SGHRS and CDR2 as YFSETQ. The CDR3 sequence is 16 residues long. With 4 bases removed from V and 2 bases from J, the gap between germline ends came to 19 bases. The CDR3 reads CASSQNKGPKAYEQYF. The CDR3 nucleotides read TGCGCCAGCAGCCAAAATAAGGGACCGAAAGCCTACGAGCAGTACTTC.

The chain carries TRBV11-2 and TRBJ2-2; D not certain. The germline CDR1 and CDR2 sequences are SGHAT and FQNNGV. V was pared by 3 bases and J by 3 bases, with 5 bases between. The CDR3 is 13 residues long. For the CDR3, the DNA is TGTGCCAGCAGCTTTCTAGACACCGGGGAGCTGTTTTTT. It codes for CASSFLDTGELFF.

In its sample, this clonotype was seen many times. The rearrangement joins TRBV7-8 to TRBJ2-2; D might be TRBD2 (6 bases). Trimming stripped 7 bases from V and 1 base from J, with 13 bases between. Looked up from germline, CDR1 is SGHVS and CDR2 is FQNEAQ. This CDR3 is built from 15 residues. CDR3 nucleotide sequence: TGTGCCAGCATAGGAAGGGGAGGGAACACCGGGGAGCTGTTTTTT. As protein: CASIGRGGNTGELFF.

This clonotype was seen ten or more times. The chain has TRBV12-3 or TRBV12-4 and TRBJ2-3; D may be TRBD1 or TRBD2 (6 bases each). There are 15 residues in the CDR3. V was clipped by 6 bases and J by 6 bases, with 19 bases between them. The CDR3 region has the DNA TGTGCCAGCAGAGAGGGGGACTCAAATCGGGATACGCAGTATTTT. Its protein is CASREGDSNRDTQYF.